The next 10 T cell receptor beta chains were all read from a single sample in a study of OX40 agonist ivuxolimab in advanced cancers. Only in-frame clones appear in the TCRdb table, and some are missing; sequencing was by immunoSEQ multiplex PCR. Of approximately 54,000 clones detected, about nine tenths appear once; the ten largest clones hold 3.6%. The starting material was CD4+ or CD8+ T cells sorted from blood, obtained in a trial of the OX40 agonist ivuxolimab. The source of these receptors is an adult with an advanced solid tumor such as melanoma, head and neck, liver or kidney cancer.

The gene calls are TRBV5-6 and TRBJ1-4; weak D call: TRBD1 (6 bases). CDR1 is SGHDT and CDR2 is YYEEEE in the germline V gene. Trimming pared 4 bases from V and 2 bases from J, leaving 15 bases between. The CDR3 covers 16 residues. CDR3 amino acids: CASSEPSGDTNEKLFF. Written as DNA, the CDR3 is TGTGCCAGCAGCGAACCTTCAGGGGACACTAATGAAAAACTGTTTTTT.

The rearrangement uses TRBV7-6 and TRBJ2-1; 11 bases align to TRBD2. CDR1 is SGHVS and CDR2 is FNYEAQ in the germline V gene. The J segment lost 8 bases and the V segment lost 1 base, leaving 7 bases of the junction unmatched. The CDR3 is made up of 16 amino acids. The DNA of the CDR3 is TGTGCCAGCAGCTTAGGTGTTAGCGGGGGGGTCTATGAGCAGTTCTTC. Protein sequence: CASSLGVSGGVYEQFF.

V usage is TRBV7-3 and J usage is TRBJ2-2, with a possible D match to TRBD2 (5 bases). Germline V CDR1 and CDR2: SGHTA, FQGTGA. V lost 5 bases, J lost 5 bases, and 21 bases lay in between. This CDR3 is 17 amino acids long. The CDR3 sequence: CASSRKGLAGWTGELFF. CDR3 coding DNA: TGTGCCAGCAGCAGAAAGGGCCTAGCTGGGTGGACCGGGGAGCTGTTTTTT.

CDR3 DNA: TGTGCCAGCAGCTTCCACAGGGCCTATAATTCACCCCTCCACTTT. Its protein product is CASSFHRAYNSPLHF. The chain links TRBV5-6 to TRBJ1-6; possibly TRBD1 for D (6 bases). Trimming left V 2 bases short and J 2 bases short, with 8 bases between. Germline loops: CDR1 SGHDT, CDR2 YYEEEE. The CDR3 sequence is 15 residues long. The full variable domain, its missing parts supplied by reference TRBV5-6 and TRBJ1-6, is DAGVTQSPTHLIKTRGQQVTLRCSPKSGHDTVSWYQQALGQGPQFIFQYYEEEERQRGNFPDRFSGHQFPNYSSELNVNALLLGDSALYLCASSFHRAYNSPLHFGNGTRLTVT.

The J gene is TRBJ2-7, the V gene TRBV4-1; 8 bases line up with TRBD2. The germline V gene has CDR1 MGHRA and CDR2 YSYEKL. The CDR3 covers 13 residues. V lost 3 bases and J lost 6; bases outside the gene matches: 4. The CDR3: CASSHGGGLEQYF. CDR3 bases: TGCGCCAGCAGCCACGGGGGGGGGCTCGAGCAGTACTTC.

In DNA form, the CDR3 reads TGTGCCAGCAGCTTAAGGGGACAGGCTGGCTCCAATGAGCAGTTCTTC. As protein: CASSLRGQAGSNEQFF. The gene calls are TRBV9 and TRBJ2-1; TRBD1 aligns across 8 bases. CDR3 length equals 16 residues. Germline V gene sequence: CDR1 SGDLS, CDR2 YYNGEE. V lost 4 bases to trimming and J lost 6 bases; unmatched junction nucleotides: 12.

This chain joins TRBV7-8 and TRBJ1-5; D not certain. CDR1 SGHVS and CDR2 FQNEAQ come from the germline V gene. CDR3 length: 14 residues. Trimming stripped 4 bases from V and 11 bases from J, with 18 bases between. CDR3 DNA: TGTGCCAGCAGCTCCAGACGGACCACGGCGGCCCAGCATTTT. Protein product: CASSSRRTTAAQHF. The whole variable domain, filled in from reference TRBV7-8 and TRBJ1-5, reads GAGVSQSPRYKVAKRGQDVALRCDPISGHVSLFWYQQALGQGPEFLTYFQNEAQLDKSGLPSDRFFAERPEGSVSTLKIQRTQQEDSAVYLCASSSRRTTAAQHFGDGTRLSIL.

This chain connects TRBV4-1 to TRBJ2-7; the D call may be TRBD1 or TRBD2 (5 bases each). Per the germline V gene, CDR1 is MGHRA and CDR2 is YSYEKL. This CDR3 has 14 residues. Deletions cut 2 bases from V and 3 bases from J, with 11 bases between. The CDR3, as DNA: TGCGCCAGCAGCCAAAGGGACGGTTACTACGAGCAGTACTTC. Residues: CASSQRDGYYEQYF.

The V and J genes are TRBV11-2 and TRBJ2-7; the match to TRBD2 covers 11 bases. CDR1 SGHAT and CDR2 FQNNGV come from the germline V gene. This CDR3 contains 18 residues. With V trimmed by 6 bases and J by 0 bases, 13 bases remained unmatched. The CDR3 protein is CASRRLVAGGTSSYEQYF. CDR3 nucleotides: TGTGCCAGCAGGAGGTTGGTAGCGGGAGGGACAAGCTCCTACGAGCAGTACTTC.

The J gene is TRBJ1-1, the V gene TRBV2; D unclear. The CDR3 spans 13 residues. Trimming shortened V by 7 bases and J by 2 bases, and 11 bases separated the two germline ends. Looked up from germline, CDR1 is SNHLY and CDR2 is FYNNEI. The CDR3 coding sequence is TGTGCCAGCATCTTCGAGAGTAACACTGAAGCTTTCTTT. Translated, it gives CASIFESNTEAFF.